This TCR beta chain was retrieved from a study of blood T cell repertoires in COVID-19. On the study more broadly: Sites across the United States, Italy and Spain contributed samples from acute and convalescent COVID-19. Sources were T cells, B-cell-depleted T cells, or PBMCs; the material itself was cDNA or gDNA.

Germline V gene lookup returns CDR1 MNHNY and CDR2 SVGAGI (reference sequence). The CDR3 is 13 amino acids. The V end lost 1 base, the J end lost 6 bases, and 8 bases lay between the germline ends. Authors' methods: Scientists estimated how many nucleated cells there were by amplifying reference gene primers. Generated by immunoSEQ multiplex PCR, the TCRdb table keeps only in-frame clones and is missing some. Clone size and V and J calls were adopted from that table, with D and trimming inferred from the DNA. This table holds 140,000 to 150,000 clones, 84% found once. Material: peripheral blood. The gene calls are TRBV6-6 and TRBJ2-3; the D is unclear. The receptor comes from a human donor in a cohort sampled during active COVID-19. CDR3 nucleotide sequence: TGTGCCAGCAGTTACTTCCCCCGGGATACGCAGTATTTT. It codes for CASSYFPRDTQYF.